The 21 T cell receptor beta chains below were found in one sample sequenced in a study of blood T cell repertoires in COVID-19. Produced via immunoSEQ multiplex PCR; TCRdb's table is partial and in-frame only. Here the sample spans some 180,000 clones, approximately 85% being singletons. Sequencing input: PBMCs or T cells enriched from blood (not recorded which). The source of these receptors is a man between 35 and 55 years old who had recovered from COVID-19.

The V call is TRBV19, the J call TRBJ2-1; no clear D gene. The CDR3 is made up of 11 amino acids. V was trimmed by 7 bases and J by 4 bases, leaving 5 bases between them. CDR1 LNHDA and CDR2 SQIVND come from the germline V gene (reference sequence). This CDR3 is CASTQYNEQFF. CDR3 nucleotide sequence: TGTGCCAGTACCCAGTACAATGAGCAGTTCTTC.

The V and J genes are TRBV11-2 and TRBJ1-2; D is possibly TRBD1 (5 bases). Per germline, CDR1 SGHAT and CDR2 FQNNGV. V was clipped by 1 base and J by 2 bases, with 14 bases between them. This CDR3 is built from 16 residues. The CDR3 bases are TGTGCCAGCAGCTTAGGGGGGGGTGTTGGGAACTATGGCTACACCTTC. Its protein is CASSLGGGVGNYGYTF.

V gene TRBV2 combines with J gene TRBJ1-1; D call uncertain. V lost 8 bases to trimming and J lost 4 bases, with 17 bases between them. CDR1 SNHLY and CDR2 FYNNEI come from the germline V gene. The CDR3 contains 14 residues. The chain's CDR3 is CASSPNGDLTEAFF. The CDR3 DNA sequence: TGTGCCAGCTCCCCAAACGGGGATCTCACTGAAGCTTTCTTT. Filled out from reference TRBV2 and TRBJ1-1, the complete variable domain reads EPEVTQTPSHQVTQMGQEVILRCVPISNHLYFYWYRQILGQKVEFLVSFYNNEISEKSEIFDDQFSVERPDGSNFTLKIRSTKLEDSAMYFCASSPNGDLTEAFFGQGTRLTVV.

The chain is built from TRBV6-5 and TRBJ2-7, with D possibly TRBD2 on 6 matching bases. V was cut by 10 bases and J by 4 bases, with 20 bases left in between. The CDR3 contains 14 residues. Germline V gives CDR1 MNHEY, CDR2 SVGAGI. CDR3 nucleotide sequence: TGTGCCATCCGAAGCCACAGAGGGACTTACGAGCAGTACTTC. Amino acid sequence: CAIRSHRGTYEQYF.

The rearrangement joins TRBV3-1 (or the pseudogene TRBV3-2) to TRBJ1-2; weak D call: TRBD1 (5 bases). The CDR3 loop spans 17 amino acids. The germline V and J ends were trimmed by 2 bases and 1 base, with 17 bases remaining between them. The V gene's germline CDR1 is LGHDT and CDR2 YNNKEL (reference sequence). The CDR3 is CASSQTGTPIHNYGYTF. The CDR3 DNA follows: TGTGCCAGCAGCCAAACCGGGACTCCGATTCATAACTATGGCTACACCTTC.

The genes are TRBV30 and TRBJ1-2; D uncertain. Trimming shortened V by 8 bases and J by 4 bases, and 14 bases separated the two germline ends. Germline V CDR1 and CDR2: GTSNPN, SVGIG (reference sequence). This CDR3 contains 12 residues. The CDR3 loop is CASSRLSYGYTF. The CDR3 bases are TGTGCCAGTAGCAGACTTAGCTATGGCTACACCTTC.

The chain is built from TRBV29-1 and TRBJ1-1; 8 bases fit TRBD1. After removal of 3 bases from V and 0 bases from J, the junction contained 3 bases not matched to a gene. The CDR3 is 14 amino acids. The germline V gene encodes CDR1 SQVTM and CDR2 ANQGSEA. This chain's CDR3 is CSVERQGLNTEAFF. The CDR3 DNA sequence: TGCAGCGTTGAGCGACAGGGGCTGAACACTGAAGCTTTCTTT.

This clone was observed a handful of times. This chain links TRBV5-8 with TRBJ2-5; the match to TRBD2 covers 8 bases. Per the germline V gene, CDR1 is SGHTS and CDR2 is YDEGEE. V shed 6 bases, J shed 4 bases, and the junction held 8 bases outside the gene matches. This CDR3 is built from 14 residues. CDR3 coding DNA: TGTGCCAGCACCTCACGGGGGGGGCGAGAGACCCAGTACTTC. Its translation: CASTSRGGRETQYF.

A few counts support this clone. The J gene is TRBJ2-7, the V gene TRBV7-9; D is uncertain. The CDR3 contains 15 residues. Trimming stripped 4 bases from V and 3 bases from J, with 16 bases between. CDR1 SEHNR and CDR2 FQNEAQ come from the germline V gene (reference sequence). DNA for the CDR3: TGTGCCAGCAGCTCTCATCTCTTCACGGGCTACGAGCAGTACTTC. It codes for CASSSHLFTGYEQYF.

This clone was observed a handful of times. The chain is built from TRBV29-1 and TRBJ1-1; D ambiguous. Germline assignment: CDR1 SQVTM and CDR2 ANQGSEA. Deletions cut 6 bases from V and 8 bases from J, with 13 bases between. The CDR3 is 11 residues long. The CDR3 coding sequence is TGCAGCGTAGGAATAGGCAGGGAAGCTTTCTTT. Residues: CSVGIGREAFF.

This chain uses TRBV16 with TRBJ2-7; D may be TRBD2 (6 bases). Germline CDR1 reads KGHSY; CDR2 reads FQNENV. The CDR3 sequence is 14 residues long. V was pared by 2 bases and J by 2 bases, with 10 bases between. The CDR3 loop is CASSQPGTPYEQYF. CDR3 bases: TGTGCCAGCAGCCAACCCGGGACTCCCTACGAGCAGTACTTC.

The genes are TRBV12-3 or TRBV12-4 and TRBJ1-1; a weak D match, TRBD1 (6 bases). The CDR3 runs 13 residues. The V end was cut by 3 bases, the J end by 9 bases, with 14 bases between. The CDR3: CASSLVDSPKAFF. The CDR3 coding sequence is TGTGCCAGCAGTTTGGTGGACAGCCCGAAAGCTTTCTTT.

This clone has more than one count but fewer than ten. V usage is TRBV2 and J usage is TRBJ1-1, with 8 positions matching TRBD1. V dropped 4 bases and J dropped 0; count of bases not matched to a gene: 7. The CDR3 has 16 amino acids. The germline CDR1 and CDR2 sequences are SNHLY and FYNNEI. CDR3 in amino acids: CASSATGTGLNTEAFF. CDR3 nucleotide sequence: TGTGCCAGCAGTGCCACCGGGACAGGCCTGAACACTGAAGCTTTCTTT.

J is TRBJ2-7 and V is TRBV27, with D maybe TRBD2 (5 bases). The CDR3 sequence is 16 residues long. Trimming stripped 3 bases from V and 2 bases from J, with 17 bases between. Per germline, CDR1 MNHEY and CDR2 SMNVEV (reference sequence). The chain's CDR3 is CASSLYGEGWAYEQYF. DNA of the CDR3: TGTGCCAGCAGTTTGTACGGGGAAGGCTGGGCCTACGAGCAGTACTTC.

The CDR3 region has the DNA TGTGCCAGCACCTCTAGAGTGACAGATACGCAGTATTTT. As protein: CASTSRVTDTQYF. The rearrangement uses TRBV2 and TRBJ2-3; D is uncertain. Germline CDR1 and CDR2: SNHLY and FYNNEI. V lost 7 bases and J 3 bases, leaving 11 bases between the germline ends. CDR3 length: 13 amino acids.

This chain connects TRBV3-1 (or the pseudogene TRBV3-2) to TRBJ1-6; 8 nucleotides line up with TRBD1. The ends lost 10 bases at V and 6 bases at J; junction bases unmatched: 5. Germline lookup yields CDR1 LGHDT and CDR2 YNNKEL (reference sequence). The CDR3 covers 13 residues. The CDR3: CATADRVNSPLHF. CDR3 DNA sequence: TGTGCCACTGCGGACAGGGTTAATTCACCCCTCCACTTT.

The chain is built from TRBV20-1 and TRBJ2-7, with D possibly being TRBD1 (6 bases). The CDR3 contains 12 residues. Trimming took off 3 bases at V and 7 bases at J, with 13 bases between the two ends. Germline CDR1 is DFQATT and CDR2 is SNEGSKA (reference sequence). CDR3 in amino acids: CSASMGAGEQYF. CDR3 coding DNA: TGCAGTGCTAGTATGGGGGCCGGGGAGCAGTACTTC.

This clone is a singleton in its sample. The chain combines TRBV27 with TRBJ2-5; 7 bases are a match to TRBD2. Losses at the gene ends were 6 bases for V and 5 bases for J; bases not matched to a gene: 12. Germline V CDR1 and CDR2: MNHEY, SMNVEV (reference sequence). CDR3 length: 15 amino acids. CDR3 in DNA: TGTGCCAGCAGCCGGACTAGTTGGGGCGAGGAGACCCAGTACTTC. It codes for CASSRTSWGEETQYF.

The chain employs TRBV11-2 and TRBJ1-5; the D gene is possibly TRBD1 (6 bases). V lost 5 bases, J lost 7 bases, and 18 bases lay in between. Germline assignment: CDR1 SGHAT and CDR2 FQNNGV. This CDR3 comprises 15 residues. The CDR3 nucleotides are TGTGCCAGCAGCCCTGGACAGCCTGGCGGGCAGCCCCAGCATTTT. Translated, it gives CASSPGQPGGQPQHF.

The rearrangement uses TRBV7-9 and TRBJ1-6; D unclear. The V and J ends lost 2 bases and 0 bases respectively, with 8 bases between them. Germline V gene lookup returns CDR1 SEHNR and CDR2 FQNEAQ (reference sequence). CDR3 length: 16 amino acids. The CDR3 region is CASSLLSGSYNSPLHF. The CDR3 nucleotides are TGTGCCAGCAGCTTACTGAGTGGCTCCTATAATTCACCCCTCCACTTT.

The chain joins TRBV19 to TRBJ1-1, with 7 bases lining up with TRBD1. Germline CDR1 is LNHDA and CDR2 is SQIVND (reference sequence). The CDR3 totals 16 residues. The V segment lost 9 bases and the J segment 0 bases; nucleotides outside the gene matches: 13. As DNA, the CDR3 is TGTGCCAGCACAACCGGGACAGAGAGTATGAACACTGAAGCTTTCTTT. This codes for CASTTGTESMNTEAFF.